A single sample gave rise to the 24 T cell receptor beta chains below, sequenced in a study of vaccination effects on CD4 cells after COVID-19 (dated by TCRdb to between 2021 and 2022). After more than nine days of culture, CD4+ T cells were isolated with the EasySep CD4+ T cell isolation kit. Libraries were built with the immunoSEQ multiplex PCR assay. Imported from immuneACCESS, the table was reduced by TCRdb to in-frame sequences with V and J called. These copies leave out some clones; in studies compared against another copy, an unresolved V gene accounts for under half, and the cause of the remainder is not known. The table for this sample lists about 74,000 clones; more than 70% of them were counted only once. The top ten constitute approximately 2% of the sample. These TCRs' antigens remain unknown. Here the sequenced sample was CD4+ T cells from PBMCs cultured without peptide, taken before COVID-19 vaccination. The receptors derive from a human donor who received a COVID-19 vaccine.

V and J are TRBV10-3 and TRBJ2-2, with 7 bases fitting TRBD1. The germline V gene has CDR1 ENHRY and CDR2 SYGVKD. V was pared by 11 bases and J by 2 bases, with 8 bases of the junction left unmatched. The CDR3 runs to 14 residues. CDR3 loop: CAAIGTANTGELFF. As DNA, the CDR3 is TGTGCCGCCATCGGGACAGCAAACACCGGGGAGCTGTTTTTT.

This clone showed up just a few times. CDR3 in amino acids: CASSSTWTENTEAFF. The DNA of the CDR3 is TGTGCCAGCAGTTCTACCTGGACAGAGAACACTGAAGCTTTCTTT. The genes are TRBV28 and TRBJ1-1; D might be TRBD1 (6 bases). Trimming took off 4 bases at V and 1 base at J, with 13 bases between the two ends. Looked up from germline, CDR1 is MDHEN and CDR2 is SYDVKM. CDR3 length equals 15 residues. Complete variable domain (other parts from reference TRBV28 and TRBJ1-1): DVKVTQSSRYLVKRTGEKVFLECVQDMDHENMFWYRQDPGLGLRLIYFSYDVKMKEKGDIPEGYSVSREKKERFSLILESASTNQTSMYLCASSSTWTENTEAFFGQGTRLTVV.

This chain uses TRBV18 with TRBJ2-1; D possibly corresponds to TRBD2 (5 bases). V was trimmed by 4 bases and J by 7 bases, leaving 11 bases between them. This CDR3 has 13 residues. The germline V gene has CDR1 KGHSH and CDR2 LQKENI. The CDR3 DNA sequence: TGTGCCAGCTCACAGGCAGCGGTGAATGAGCAGTTCTTC. Translated, it gives CASSQAAVNEQFF.

The rearrangement joins TRBV18 to TRBJ2-5, with a weak D call TRBD2 (6 bases). The CDR3 consists of 16 residues. The germline V gene encodes CDR1 KGHSH and CDR2 LQKENI. Trimming removed 5 bases at V and 2 bases at J, with 18 bases between. The CDR3 DNA reads as TGTGCCAGCTCAGCAGACCGGGGGAATATACAAGAGACCCAGTACTTC. Its translation is CASSADRGNIQETQYF.

This chain links TRBV5-1 with TRBJ2-7, with 10 bases lining up with TRBD1. CDR1 and CDR2 from the germline V gene are SGHRS and YFSETQ. The ends lost 4 bases at V and 7 bases at J; junction bases unmatched: 8. The CDR3 covers 14 residues. CDR3 sequence: CASSPRQGAEEQYV. CDR3 nucleotides: TGCGCCAGCAGCCCCCGACAGGGGGCGGAGGAGCAGTACGTC.

As for this clone: This specimen includes other DNA sequences encoding the same CDR3. V and J are TRBV7-9 and TRBJ1-2; TRBD1 might be the D (5 bases). Germline-derived CDR1 and CDR2 are SEHNR and FQNEAQ (reference sequence). V lost 5 bases and J lost 3, with 13 bases in between. This CDR3 region has 14 residues. The CDR3 DNA is TGTGCCAGCAGCCCCTCGGGGGGGGACTATGGCTACACCTTC. Translated: CASSPSGGDYGYTF.

A single count supports this clone. The V gene is TRBV5-4, the J gene TRBJ2-2; 11 positions agree with TRBD2. The CDR3 runs to 16 residues. Losses at the gene ends were 4 bases for V and 7 bases for J; bases not matched to a gene: 9. From germline, CDR1 is SGHNT and CDR2 YYREEE (reference sequence). In DNA, the CDR3 is TGTGCCAGCAGCCCCGGTGGGACTAGCGGTATCGGGGAGCTGTTTTTT. Translating it yields CASSPGGTSGIGELFF.

This clone has just one count. One end of the junction is discordant with germline, which a read error may explain. V usage is TRBV5-1 and J usage is TRBJ2-5; TRBD1 aligns across 7 bases. This CDR3 region has 17 residues. Looked up from germline, CDR1 is SGHRS and CDR2 is YFSETQ. CDR3 protein: CASSSALGGTAQGTQYF. The CDR3 DNA reads TGCGCCAGCAGCTCCGCCCTCGGTGGGACAGCTCAAGGGACCCAGTACTTC.

The J gene is TRBJ2-7, the V gene TRBV15; D uncertain. Germline V gene data show CDR1 as LNHNV and CDR2 as YYDKDF (reference sequence). V was clipped by 2 bases and J by 3 bases, with 11 bases between them. The CDR3 extends over 14 amino acids. DNA for the CDR3: TGTGCCACCAGCAGACCGACAAGAAACTACGAGCAGTACGTC. Amino acid sequence: CATSRPTRNYEQYV.

The genes are TRBV3-1 (or the pseudogene TRBV3-2) and TRBJ1-1; the D gene is possibly TRBD1 (5 bases). V was trimmed by 4 bases and J by 4 bases, leaving 10 bases between them. This CDR3 comprises 13 residues. Germline V CDR1 and CDR2: LGHDT, YNNKEL (reference sequence). CDR3 coding DNA: TGTGCCAGCAGCCGAGACAGAGGCACTGAAGCTTTCTTT. It yields the protein CASSRDRGTEAFF.

The chain carries TRBV6-1 and TRBJ1-2; 8 bases line up with TRBD1. CDR3 length equals 17 residues. Losses at the gene ends were 4 bases for V and 2 bases for J; bases not matched to a gene: 12. Germline lookup yields CDR1 MNHNS and CDR2 SASEGT. In DNA, the CDR3 is TGTGCCAGCAGTGTTCGGACAGGGCAAGTCCTAAACTATGGCTACACCTTC. It is translated as CASSVRTGQVLNYGYTF.

CDR3 residues: CASSANVGVSETQYF. Here the CDR3 DNA reads TGTGCCAGCAGCGCTAACGTGGGGGTGTCGGAGACCCAGTACTTC. This chain uses TRBV9 with TRBJ2-5; the D gene could be TRBD1 or TRBD2 (5 bases each). The CDR3 covers 15 residues. Germline V gene sequence: CDR1 SGDLS, CDR2 YYNGEE. V lost 3 bases to trimming and J lost 5 bases, with 17 bases between them.

V usage is TRBV6-5 and J usage is TRBJ1-2, with 8 bases lining up with TRBD1. The CDR3 spans 14 residues. From germline, CDR1 is MNHEY and CDR2 SVGAGI. J was trimmed by 6 bases and V by 5 bases; bases with no gene match: 8. As DNA, the CDR3 is TGTGCCAGCAGTCTTCACAGGGGGATTAATGGCTACACCTTC. Protein sequence: CASSLHRGINGYTF.

This clone was picked up one time. The J gene is TRBJ1-2, the V gene TRBV18; D is uncertain. V was clipped by 2 bases and J by 8 bases, with 15 bases between them. CDR1 is KGHSH and CDR2 is LQKENI in the germline V gene. There are 14 residues in the CDR3. As DNA, the CDR3 is TGTGCCAGCTCACCATCGGTTAGCCTGGTCGGCTACACCTTC. Encoded protein: CASSPSVSLVGYTF. Combining the CDR3 with reference TRBV18 and TRBJ1-2 gives the whole variable domain NAGVMQNPRHLVRRRGQEARLRCSPMKGHSHVYWYRQLPEEGLKFMVYLQKENIIDESGMPKERFSAEFPKEGPSILRIQQVVRGDSAAYFCASSPSVSLVGYTFGSGTRLTVV.

V and J are TRBV9 and TRBJ1-4; D is ambiguous. Germline CDR1 and CDR2: SGDLS and YYNGEE. V shed 1 base and J shed 0 bases, with 4 bases lying between them. The CDR3 is made up of 14 amino acids. For the CDR3, the DNA is TGTGCCAGCAGCGTATCCTCAACTAATGAAAAACTGTTTTTT. It is translated as CASSVSSTNEKLFF.

A few counts support this clone. The chain carries TRBV6-5 and TRBJ2-3; TRBD2 matches at 7 bases. V trimming: 6 bases; J trimming: 6 bases; junction bases outside the gene matches: 9. Germline V gene sequence: CDR1 MNHEY, CDR2 SVGAGI. The CDR3 totals 14 residues. CDR3 in DNA: TGTGCCAGCAGGTCGGGGGGTACTGCGGATACGCAGTATTTT. This encodes CASRSGGTADTQYF.

This clone has a handful of counts. The V call is TRBV5-1, the J call TRBJ2-5, with TRBD2 identical over 9 bases. The V gene's germline CDR1 is SGHRS and CDR2 YFSETQ. V gave up 7 bases and J gave up 5 bases; unmatched junction bases: 12. This CDR3 comprises 15 residues. CDR3 in amino acids: CASSSGAGGQETQYF. In nucleotides, the CDR3 is TGCGCCAGCTCCTCTGGGGCGGGGGGGCAGGAGACCCAGTACTTC.

V is TRBV28 and J is TRBJ1-3, with D uncertain. The CDR3 length is 14 residues. Trimming took off 2 bases at V and 4 bases at J, with 9 bases between the two ends. Germline V gives CDR1 MDHEN, CDR2 SYDVKM. As DNA, the CDR3 is TGTGCCAGCAGTTTAGGGCATCAGGGAAACACCATATATTTT. It codes for CASSLGHQGNTIYF.

V gene TRBV28 combines with J gene TRBJ2-4; 12 bases are shared with TRBD2. V shed 4 bases and J 7 bases; nucleotides not matched to a gene: 14. The CDR3 sequence is 18 residues long. Germline CDR1 reads MDHEN; CDR2 reads SYDVKM. CDR3 nucleotide sequence: TGTGCCAGCAGTTCCATGGGTGCTAGCGGGGGGGGTTTTAACATTCAGTACTTC. It specifies CASSSMGASGGGFNIQYF.

The rearrangement joins TRBV6-5 to TRBJ2-7; 8 bases map to TRBD1. The CDR3 runs 13 residues. The V segment lost 5 bases and the J segment 1 base; nucleotides outside the gene matches: 1. CDR1 is MNHEY, CDR2 SVGAGI, per germline. CDR3 in amino acids: CASSRDRSYEQYV. The CDR3 DNA reads TGTGCCAGCAGTCGGGACAGGTCCTACGAGCAGTACGTC.

This sequence joins TRBV5-8 and TRBJ2-3; 7 bases agree with TRBD2. This CDR3 spans 10 amino acids. Per germline, CDR1 SGHTS and CDR2 YDEGEE. V dropped 7 bases and J dropped 9; count of bases not matched to a gene: 2. CDR3 nucleotide sequence: TGTGCCAGCCCCGGGGGGACGCAGTATTTT. Amino acid sequence: CASPGGTQYF. The full variable domain, in which reference TRBV5-8 and TRBJ2-3 provide the parts outside the CDR3, is EAGVTQSPTHLIKTRGQQATLRCSPISGHTSVYWYQQALGLGLQFLLWYDEGEERNRGNFPPRFSGRQFPNYSSELNVNALELEDSALYLCASPGGTQYFGPGTRLTVL.

The chain uses TRBV5-1 and TRBJ2-3; 12 bases map to TRBD2. CDR1 and CDR2 (germline): SGHRS, YFSETQ. CDR3 length: 16 amino acids. V gave up 2 bases and J gave up 3 bases; unmatched junction bases: 4. The CDR3 region has the DNA TGCGCCAGCAGCTTTACTAGCGGGGGGAGTACAGATACGCAGTATTTT. Translation: CASSFTSGGSTDTQYF.

This clone was counted once. The chain uses TRBV11-3 and TRBJ2-2, with D unclear. V was cut by 0 bases and J by 0 bases, with 11 bases left in between. Germline V lookup: CDR1 SGHNT, CDR2 YENEEA. CDR3 size: 17 residues. The CDR3 nucleotides read TGTGCCAGCAGCTTAGACCCCGGGCGGACGAACACCGGGGAGCTGTTTTTT. It yields the protein CASSLDPGRTNTGELFF. Full variable domain (missing parts from reference TRBV11-3 and TRBJ2-2): EAGVVQSPRYKIIEKKQPVAFWCNPISGHNTLYWYLQNLGQGPELLIRYENEEAVDDSQLPKDRFSAERLKGVDSTLKIQPAELGDSAVYLCASSLDPGRTNTGELFFGEGSRLTVL.

The V gene is TRBV29-1, the J gene TRBJ1-1; 7 positions agree with TRBD1. V lost 6 bases and J lost 3; bases outside the gene matches: 10. This CDR3 spans 14 amino acids. Germline CDR1 and CDR2: SQVTM and ANQGSEA. The CDR3 nucleotides are TGCAGCGTCATAGGGGGCGCGGACCACACTGAAGCTTTCTTT. Residues: CSVIGGADHTEAFF.